The present TCR beta chain was sequenced within a study of blood T cells in healthy people across ages. Broader study findings: Age brought a roughly linear fall in TCR beta diversity measured per million T cells. Any changes in expanded clonotypes were possibly confounded, as donor CMV status remained unknown. Long-lived donors had more naive CD4+ cells and higher diversity than aged donors.

This clonotype showed up many times. Antigen specificity is unknown. Germline loops: CDR1 LGHDT, CDR2 YNNKEL (reference sequence). This CDR3 is built from 13 residues. The V gene lost 2 bases and the J gene lost 4 bases, with 9 bases spanning the gap. Sample-barcoded 5' priming and a J-beta primer mix drove a second PCR of about 6 to 12 cycles. TCRdb reprocessed the 5' RACE reads via MiXCR and lists one record per CDR3 protein. The table lists about 1.4 million distinct CDR3 sequences, around 59% of them singletons. The material sequenced was blood. This sequence joins TRBV3-1 and TRBJ2-7, with D perhaps matching TRBD1 (5 bases). This TCR derives from a man between 18 and 35 years old in good health. CDR3 nucleotides: TGTGCCAGCAGCCAAAATGCAGGGTACGAGCAGTACTTC. Amino acid sequence: CASSQNAGYEQYF.